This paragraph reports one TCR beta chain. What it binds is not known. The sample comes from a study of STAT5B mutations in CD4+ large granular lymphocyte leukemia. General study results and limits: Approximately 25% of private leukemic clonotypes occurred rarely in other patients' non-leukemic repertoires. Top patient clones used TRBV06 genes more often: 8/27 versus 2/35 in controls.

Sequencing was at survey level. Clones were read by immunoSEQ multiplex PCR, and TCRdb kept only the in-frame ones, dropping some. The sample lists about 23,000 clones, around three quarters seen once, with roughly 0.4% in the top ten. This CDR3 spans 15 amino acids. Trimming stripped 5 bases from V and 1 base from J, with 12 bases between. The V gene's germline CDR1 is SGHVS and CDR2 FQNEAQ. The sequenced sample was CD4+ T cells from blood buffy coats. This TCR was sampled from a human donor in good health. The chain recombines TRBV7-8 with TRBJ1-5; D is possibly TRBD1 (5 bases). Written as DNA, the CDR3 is TGTGCCAGCAGCCGGGACTCTCGGAGCAATCAGCCCCAGCATTTT. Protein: CASSRDSRSNQPQHF.